The rows below give T cell receptor beta chains drawn from one sample of a study of blood T cells in healthy people across ages. TCRdb reanalysed the 5' RACE reads using MiXCR and keeps one entry per CDR3 protein. Here the sample spans around 1,500,000 distinct CDR3 sequences, 28% being singletons. Sequenced material: blood. The receptors derive from a woman in her 30s in good health. Each CDR3 is given with its conserved first and last residue. A D gene is named only where the DNA matches it firmly. Expanded clones are given a class, and other clones once, few, many or no size at all.

CDR3aa,CDR3nt,d_gene,abundance,v_gene,j_gene
CASSQDTRGPGNEQFF,TGCGCCAGCAGCCAAGATACACGAGGGCCGGGGAATGAGCAGTTCTTC,.,.,TRBV4-3,TRBJ2-1
CASSQEWGTGSYEQYF,TGTGCCAGCAGCCAAGAGTGGGGGACAGGGAGCTACGAGCAGTACTTC,TRBD1,few,TRBV28,TRBJ2-7
CASSTRTSGVRLDTQYF,TGTGCCAGCAGCACAAGGACTAGCGGGGTTCGTTTGGATACGCAGTATTTT,TRBD2,.,TRBV7-8,TRBJ2-3
CAITLGEMNTEAFF,TGTGCCATCACCCTGGGGGAAATGAACACTGAAGCTTTCTTT,.,.,TRBV10-3,TRBJ1-1
CASSLPPGTDNEQFF,TGTGCCAGCAGTTTACCCCCCGGGACGGACAATGAGCAGTTCTTC,.,.,TRBV28,TRBJ2-1
CASSQTGSEQYF,TGTGCCAGCAGCCAGACAGGGTCCGAGCAGTACTTC,TRBD1,few,TRBV5-5,TRBJ2-7
CASSPGGGGLASYEQYF,TGTGCCAGCAGCCCAGGGGGGGGAGGACTAGCGTCCTACGAGCAGTACTTC,TRBD2,many,TRBV7-2,TRBJ2-7
CASSLAKSARNTDTQYF,TGTGCCAGCAGCTTAGCGAAGAGCGCGAGAAACACAGATACGCAGTATTTT,.,.,TRBV7-2,TRBJ2-3
CAISEVGGLAPETQYF,TGTGCCATCAGTGAGGTTGGGGGACTAGCACCAGAGACCCAGTACTTC,TRBD2,many,TRBV10-3,TRBJ2-5
CASSVALGGSRQYF,TGTGCCAGCAGCGTAGCCCTCGGGGGGTCAAGGCAGTATTTT,TRBD2,.,TRBV9,TRBJ2-3
CASRKFDSNQPQHF,TGTGCCAGCAGGAAATTCGATAGCAATCAGCCCCAGCATTTT,.,.,TRBV7-2,TRBJ1-5
CASSQWTGTGGYTF,TGTGCCAGCAGCCAATGGACAGGAACGGGCGGCTACACCTTC,TRBD1,few,TRBV14,TRBJ1-2
CASSSAPSGNSYNEQFF,TGTGCCAGCAGCTCGGCCCCTTCAGGTAACAGCTACAATGAGCAGTTCTTC,.,.,TRBV7-9,TRBJ2-1
CASSLRARQPQHF,TGTGCCAGCAGTTTGCGGGCACGTCAGCCCCAGCATTTT,.,few,TRBV12-3/TRBV12-4,TRBJ1-5
CASLTNYGYTF,TGTGCCAGCCTTACTAACTATGGCTACACCTTC,.,many,TRBV6-5,TRBJ1-2
CASSPRAGGTEAFF,TGTGCCAGCTCACCGCGAGCAGGGGGCACTGAAGCTTTCTTT,TRBD1,.,TRBV18,TRBJ1-1
CASSYSRGVGEQYF,TGTGCCAGCAGTTACTCCAGGGGAGTGGGAGAGCAGTACTTC,.,.,TRBV6-2/TRBV6-3,TRBJ2-7
CASGLALHSDYEQYF,TGTGCTAGTGGTTTGGCCCTTCACTCCGACTACGAGCAGTACTTC,.,many,TRBV12-5,TRBJ2-7
CASSVDRSSYEQYF,TGTGCCAGCTCCGTGGACAGAAGCTCCTACGAGCAGTACTTC,.,many,TRBV18,TRBJ2-7
CASIAPGRDTDTQYF,TGTGCCAGCATCGCACCGGGACGAGACACAGATACGCAGTATTTT,.,.,TRBV28,TRBJ2-3
CSARSDRGVGEQFF,TGCAGTGCTAGAAGTGACAGGGGGGTAGGTGAGCAGTTCTTC,TRBD1,few,TRBV20-1,TRBJ2-1
CASSSDSKAFF,TGTGCCAGCAGCTCCGACAGTAAAGCTTTCTTT,.,.,TRBV7-9,TRBJ1-1
CASSLRGYTF,TGTGCCAGCAGTTTACGAGGCTACACCTTC,.,many,TRBV28,TRBJ1-2
CSARDKASGGTSYNEQFF,TGCAGTGCTAGAGATAAGGCTAGCGGGGGGACGTCCTACAATGAGCAGTTCTTC,TRBD2,.,TRBV20-1,TRBJ2-1
CASSLGRNGQFF,TGCGCCAGCAGCTTGGGTCGAAATGGGCAGTTCTTC,.,.,TRBV5-1,TRBJ2-1
CSAQEQYEQYF,TGCAGTGCCCAAGAACAGTACGAGCAGTACTTC,.,.,TRBV20-1,TRBJ2-7
CSAGELAGARKNIQYF,TGCAGTGCCGGCGAACTAGCGGGAGCTCGGAAAAACATTCAGTACTTC,TRBD2,.,TRBV20-1,TRBJ2-4
CASSYLHNNEQFF,TGTGCCAGCAGTTATCTACATAACAATGAGCAGTTCTTC,.,.,TRBV12-3/TRBV12-4,TRBJ2-1
CASSPSRPPGETQYF,TGTGCCAGTAGCCCCTCCCGGCCCCCCGGGGAGACCCAGTACTTC,.,.,TRBV5-5,TRBJ2-5
CASSFTGLGVAGTQYF,TGTGCCAGCAGCTTCACGGGCCTCGGAGTAGCGGGTACGCAGTATTTT,TRBD2,.,TRBV11-2,TRBJ2-3
CASSRQGTDTGELFF,TGTGCCAGCAGCCGACAGGGGACCGACACCGGGGAGCTGTTTTTT,TRBD1,.,TRBV12-3/TRBV12-4,TRBJ2-2
CASKGTGYQETQYF,TGTGCCAGCAAGGGCACCGGGTACCAAGAGACCCAGTACTTC,.,.,TRBV28,TRBJ2-5
CASSLERMGQGRTGAQYF,TGTGCCAGCAGCTTAGAGAGGATGGGACAGGGTCGCACGGGGGCCCAGTACTTC,TRBD1,few,TRBV7-8,TRBJ2-5
CASSLGRVIRGSYCEQYF,TGTGCCAGCAGTTTAGGTCGCGTAATTCGGGGAAGTTATTGCGAGCAGTACTTC,.,.,TRBV28,TRBJ2-7
CSARTGGGRDTEAFF,TGCAGTGCTAGAACTGGGGGCGGTCGAGACACTGAAGCTTTCTTT,.,once,TRBV20-1,TRBJ1-1
CASSQDVGRQGYTF,TGCGCCAGCAGCCAAGACGTCGGGAGGCAGGGCTACACCTTC,.,few,TRBV4-1,TRBJ1-2
CASSQDEGRATYYNEQFF,TGTGCCAGCAGCCAAGATGAAGGGCGGGCTACCTACTACAATGAGCAGTTCTTC,.,few,TRBV3-1,TRBJ2-1
CASSLTPGGSLYGYTF,TGTGCCAGCAGTTTAACCCCCGGTGGGAGTCTTTATGGCTACACCTTC,.,many,TRBV27,TRBJ1-2
CASSGAGAAIYEQFF,TGCGCCAGCAGTGGGGCAGGGGCCGCGATCTATGAGCAGTTCTTC,.,many,TRBV10-1,TRBJ2-1
CASSLLGRSDEQFF,TGCGCCAGCAGCTTGCTAGGTCGCAGCGATGAGCAGTTCTTC,.,.,TRBV5-1,TRBJ2-1
CATRSWTGRNNEKLFF,TGTGCCACCCGCTCCTGGACAGGGAGGAATAATGAAAAACTGTTTTTT,TRBD1,.,TRBV15,TRBJ1-4
CSAKLAGRTTYEQYF,TGCAGTGCCAAACTAGCGGGGAGAACAACCTACGAGCAGTACTTC,TRBD2,many,TRBV20-1,TRBJ2-7